These T cell receptor beta chains were read from a single sample in a study of shared clonotypes between healthy human individuals. Measured with immunoSEQ multiplex PCR; TCRdb has only the in-frame clones, and not every one. The sample lists under 1,100,000 clones; around 76% were seen once. Source material: memory CD4+ T cells sorted from blood. These receptors were collected from a man between 18 and 35 years old in good health. Each CDR3 is given with its conserved first and last residue. Fields, in order: V gene, D gene, clone size, J gene, CDR3 protein, CDR3 DNA. D genes are given only for firm matches. For some rows the clone size is stated as once, few or many, or as a class when expanded; others skip it.

TRBV11-2	NA	once	TRBJ1-2	CASSLIAGLTGYTF	TGTGCCAGCAGCTTAATCGCAGGGCTTACTGGCTACACCTTC
TRBV20-1	NA	NA	TRBJ2-7	CSARENEQYF	TGCAGTGCTAGAGAAAACGAGCAGTACTTC
TRBV6-5	NA	NA	TRBJ2-2	CASSRSGTTGELFF	TGTGCCAGCAGTCGGTCCGGGACCACCGGGGAGCTGTTTTTT
TRBV7-9	NA	NA	TRBJ2-7	CASSLGGGYYEQYF	TGTGCCAGCAGCTTAGGGGGCGGTTACTACGAGCAGTACTTC
TRBV7-9	NA	few	TRBJ2-2	CASRTTGNTGELFF	TGTGCCAGCAGAACTACAGGGAACACCGGGGAGCTGTTTTTT
TRBV6-5	NA	once	TRBJ2-7	CASTPGRKNFEQYF	TGTGCCAGCACCCCGGGGAGGAAAAATTTCGAGCAGTACTTC
TRBV9	NA	NA	TRBJ1-3	CASSVKLEGNTIYF	TGTGCCAGCAGCGTTAAACTGGAAGGAAACACCATATATTTT
TRBV5-1	NA	NA	TRBJ2-7	CASSPRIAGTYEQYF	TGCGCCAGCAGCCCTCGGATTGCGGGGACCTACGAGCAGTACTTC
TRBV19	NA	NA	TRBJ2-7	CASSTGGPSYEQYF	TGTGCCAGTAGTACCGGGGGACCCTCCTACGAGCAGTACTTC
TRBV29-1	NA	NA	TRBJ1-1	CSVVRGSSEAFF	TGCAGCGTTGTAAGGGGGAGTAGTGAAGCTTTCTTT
TRBV5-1	TRBD1	NA	TRBJ2-3	CASNRQGRDSDTQYF	TGCGCCAGCAATCGACAGGGACGTGATTCAGATACGCAGTATTTT
TRBV6-6	TRBD2	NA	TRBJ2-7	CATQAGNEQYF	TGTGCCACCCAAGCGGGAAACGAGCAGTACTTC
TRBV27	TRBD1	NA	TRBJ1-6	CASQLQGVNSPLHF	TGTGCCAGCCAACTCCAGGGGGTTAATTCACCCCTCCACTTT
TRBV2	TRBD1	NA	TRBJ1-6	CASSVTGGNSPLHF	TGTGCCAGCAGTGTTACAGGGGGAAATTCACCCCTCCACTTT
TRBV29-1	NA	NA	TRBJ1-4	CSGQRGDGEKLFF	TGCAGCGGGCAACGGGGGGATGGTGAAAAACTGTTTTTT
TRBV30	NA	NA	TRBJ2-6	CAWSVLGRGANVLTF	TGTGCCTGGAGTGTACTAGGGCGTGGGGCCAACGTCCTGACTTTC
TRBV29-1	NA	NA	TRBJ2-3	CSVGGQTGGDTQYF	TGCAGCGTTGGGGGACAGACCGGGGGAGATACGCAGTATTTT
TRBV19	NA	few	TRBJ1-6	CASTSTWGNDSPLHF	TGTGCCAGTACCTCTACGTGGGGGAATGATTCACCCCTCCACTTT
TRBV11-2	NA	few	TRBJ2-1	CASSLDRGGSYNEQFF	TGTGCCAGCAGCTTAGATCGAGGGGGATCCTACAATGAGCAGTTCTTC
TRBV5-1	NA	NA	TRBJ1-3	CASRRGESGSGNTIYF	TGCGCCAGCAGGCGGGGGGAGTCGGGATCTGGAAACACCATATATTTT
TRBV5-6	NA	NA	TRBJ2-2	CASTSTRGGGGELFF	TGTGCCAGCACCTCTACCCGGGGTGGAGGCGGGGAGCTGTTTTTT
TRBV6-6	NA	NA	TRBJ2-1	CASSPGGHNEQFF	TGTGCCAGCAGCCCGGGCGGACACAATGAGCAGTTCTTC
TRBV5-8	NA	NA	TRBJ1-6	CASSLGGRSSYNSPLHF	TGTGCCAGCAGCTTGGGGGGCCGGAGCTCCTATAATTCACCCCTCCACTTT
TRBV9	NA	NA	TRBJ2-5	CASSVDLSVETQYF	TGTGCCAGCAGCGTAGATCTTAGCGTGGAGACCCAGTACTTC
TRBV7-9	TRBD2	NA	TRBJ2-3	CASSLPRGRETRDTQYF	TGTGCCAGCAGCCTACCCCGAGGGCGGGAGACAAGAGATACGCAGTATTTT
TRBV21-1	NA	NA	TRBJ2-5	CASGGTAQETQYF	TGTGCCAGCGGCGGGACGGCCCAAGAGACCCAGTACTTC
TRBV2	TRBD1	NA	TRBJ1-6	CASSADRAEVGSPLHF	TGTGCCAGCAGTGCAGACAGGGCAGAGGTTGGGTCACCCCTCCACTTT
TRBV4-1	TRBD1	NA	TRBJ1-2	CASSQVGDRVKDGYTF	TGCGCCAGCAGCCAAGTGGGGGACAGGGTGAAAGATGGCTACACCTTC
TRBV7-2	TRBD1	NA	TRBJ2-1	CASSFDTTGGSNEQFF	TGTGCCAGCAGCTTTGATACCACAGGGGGTTCCAATGAGCAGTTCTTC
TRBV29-1	TRBD1	few	TRBJ1-1	CSVTGKDTEAFF	TGCAGCGTGACAGGGAAGGACACTGAAGCTTTCTTT
TRBV9	TRBD1	NA	TRBJ1-2	CASSVWDSANYGYTF	TGTGCCAGCAGCGTATGGGACAGCGCTAACTATGGCTACACCTTC
TRBV2	TRBD1	NA	TRBJ1-2	CASRADRGNYGYTF	TGTGCCAGCAGAGCGGACAGGGGTAACTATGGCTACACCTTC
TRBV28	TRBD1	NA	TRBJ2-7	CASSWGQAFSYEQYF	TGTGCCAGCAGTTGGGGACAGGCATTCTCCTACGAGCAGTACTTC
TRBV27	NA	NA	TRBJ1-3	CASSLSTALGGNTIYF	TGTGCCAGCAGTTTATCGACAGCCTTAGGAGGAAACACCATATATTTT
TRBV5-6	NA	once	TRBJ2-7	CASSADGGTSYEQYF	TGTGCCAGCAGCGCGGACGGGGGAACCTCCTACGAGCAGTACTTC
TRBV29-1	TRBD1	NA	TRBJ2-2	CSVRRQGGNTGELFF	TGCAGCGTCCGCCGACAGGGGGGAAACACCGGGGAGCTGTTTTTT
TRBV6-1	NA	NA	TRBJ1-5	CASRIRPQHF	TGTGCCAGCCGAATCAGGCCCCAGCATTTT
TRBV6-5	TRBD2	NA	TRBJ2-1	CASSFSGTRYNEQFF	TGTGCCAGCAGTTTCTCAGGGACTAGGTACAATGAGCAGTTCTTC
TRBV10-2	NA	NA	TRBJ1-2	CASSEFENYGYTF	TGCGCCAGCAGTGAATTCGAAAACTATGGCTACACCTTC
TRBV7-2	NA	NA	TRBJ2-7	CASSLMRGQSSYEQYF	TGTGCCAGCAGCTTAATGCGGGGACAGAGTTCCTACGAGCAGTACTTC
TRBV18	NA	medium-sized	TRBJ2-5	CASSPTNGGETQYF	TGTGCCAGCTCACCGACAAATGGGGGGGAGACCCAGTACTTC
TRBV7-9	NA	NA	TRBJ1-1	CASSFMLGEAEAFF	TGTGCCAGCAGCTTTATGTTGGGGGAGGCAGAAGCTTTCTTT
TRBV19	NA	NA	TRBJ2-7	CASSNTRSEQYF	TGTGCCAGTAGTAACACGAGGTCCGAGCAGTACTTC
TRBV10-3	TRBD1	NA	TRBJ2-7	CAIRTGGYEQYF	TGTGCCATTAGGACAGGGGGCTACGAGCAGTACTTC
TRBV11-3	TRBD2	NA	TRBJ2-1	CASSLVVGLAALNEQFF	TGTGCCAGCAGCTTAGTAGTGGGACTAGCGGCTTTAAATGAGCAGTTCTTC
TRBV4-1	NA	few	TRBJ2-7	CASSQVKAGSSYEQYF	TGCGCCAGCAGCCAAGTGAAAGCCGGGAGCTCCTACGAGCAGTACTTC
TRBV5-1	TRBD1	NA	TRBJ1-4	CASSLGGTENEKLFF	TGCGCCAGCAGCTTGGGCGGGACAGAAAATGAAAAACTGTTTTTT
TRBV13	TRBD1	NA	TRBJ2-1	CASSSGTGRYNEQFF	TGTGCCAGCAGCTCCGGGACAGGCCGGTACAATGAGCAGTTCTTC
TRBV6-6	NA	few	TRBJ1-5	CASSYSREGSQPQHF	TGTGCCAGCAGTTACTCCCGGGAAGGAAGCCAGCCCCAGCATTTT